The entry below gives a single TCR beta chain sequence along with its context. This receptor's antigen is unknown. No qualities accompany the bases; no much larger clone lies one base away. Compared with germline, V lacks 6 bases and J lacks 3 bases; bases without a gene match: 8. CDR1 MNHNY and CDR2 SVGAGI were looked up in the germline V gene (reference sequence). The CDR3 runs 14 residues from the cysteine to the phenylalanine. Only the CDR3 DNA stays, 42 bases, in frame from base 1. Genomic DNA was isolated from the sorted cells so that the TCRbeta CDR3 region could be sequenced. The immunoSEQ Assay was used for sequencing of TCRbeta CDR3 regions. TCRdb's version of the immuneACCESS table is confined to in-frame rearrangements and falls short of the full clone set. An unresolved V gene accounts for under half of the shortfall where checked; the remainder is of unknown origin. The sample contains about 79,000 clones, 94% of them found a single time. Around 10% of the sample belongs to the ten largest clones.

Patients with a history of autoimmune disease or receiving systemic immunosuppression were excluded from the trial. Peripheral blood for TCR sequencing was collected from all dose cohorts at baseline, on cycle 4 day 1, and on cycle 7 day 1. The samples were drawn from a first-in-human, open-label, multicenter phase I dose-escalation trial of ivuxolimab. The trial enrolled adults with locally advanced or metastatic head and neck squamous cell, hepatocellular, melanoma or renal cell carcinoma. CD4+ and CD8+ T cells were sorted separately from peripheral blood before TCR sequencing. This specimen belongs to a study of OX40 agonist ivuxolimab in advanced cancers. Regarding the study in general: Ivuxolimab, which targeted the costimulatory receptor OX40 (CD134), was an agonistic, fully human IgG2 monoclonal antibody. Intravenous ivuxolimab was administered to patients every 2 weeks at six dose levels: 0.01, 0.1, 0.3, 1.5, 3 and 10 mg/kg. Among the approximately 54 dose-escalation patients, some 20 had hepatocellular carcinoma, approximately 15 melanoma, 9 renal cell carcinoma and 9 head and neck cancer. In the dose-escalation cohort, more than 75% of patients were male, and the mean age was approximately 64 years, with a range of roughly 23 to 85. Prior anti-PD-1, anti-PD-L1 or anti-CTLA-4 therapy was permitted, and checkpoint inhibitors had been received by roughly two fifths of dose-escalation patients. Partial responses occurred in three dose-escalation patients: two with cutaneous melanoma and one with hepatocellular carcinoma. The purpose of peripheral TCRbeta sequencing was to test whether ivuxolimab changed TCR sequence diversity and led to clonal T-cell expansion. The paper covers the monotherapy dose-escalation part of the phase I ivuxolimab trial, which included N of about 56 patients.

General study outcomes and caveats: In partial responders in the 0.1-3.0 mg/kg groups, normalized peripheral clonal expansion was found to be among the lowest, especially among CD8+ T cells. Low levels of normalized T-cell clonal expansion were also seen in some patients who did not respond. The antigen specificity of the clonally expanded peripheral T cells was not determined. At doses of 0.1 to 3.0 mg/kg, clonal expansion of both CD4+ and CD8+ T cells in blood was seen between baseline and week 6. On average, CD8+ T cells showed more expanded clones than CD4+ T cells after ivuxolimab.

The V and J segments used are TRBV6-6 and TRBJ2-7; 7 nucleotides in the junction match TRBD1. The TCR sequence derives from an adult with an advanced solid tumor such as melanoma, head and neck, liver or kidney cancer. Sample: CD4+ or CD8+ T cells sorted from blood, taken in a trial of the OX40 agonist ivuxolimab. The CDR3 protein is CASSQGQEFYEQYF. The nucleotide sequence reads as follows: TGTGCCAGCAGCCAAGGACAGGAGTTCTACGAGCAGTACTTC.